This entry is about one T cell receptor (beta chain). The sample comes from a study of T cells after yellow fever vaccination. Germline assignment: CDR1 DFQATT and CDR2 SNEGSKA (reference sequence). V lost 5 bases to trimming and J lost 4 bases, with 5 bases between them. CDR3 length: 10 residues. TCRdb reprocessed the 5' RACE reads via MiXCR and lists one record per CDR3 protein. Here the sample spans some 500,000 distinct CDR3 sequences, roughly 13% being singletons. The specimen was PBMCs, collected on the day of the yellow fever booster vaccination. The receptor comes from a man aged 30 to 39 who received the YFV17D yellow fever vaccine. This chain joins TRBV20-1 and TRBJ2-5; no reliable D call. CDR3 DNA: TGCAGTGCTTGGTCAGAGACCCAGTACTTC. As protein: CSAWSETQYF.